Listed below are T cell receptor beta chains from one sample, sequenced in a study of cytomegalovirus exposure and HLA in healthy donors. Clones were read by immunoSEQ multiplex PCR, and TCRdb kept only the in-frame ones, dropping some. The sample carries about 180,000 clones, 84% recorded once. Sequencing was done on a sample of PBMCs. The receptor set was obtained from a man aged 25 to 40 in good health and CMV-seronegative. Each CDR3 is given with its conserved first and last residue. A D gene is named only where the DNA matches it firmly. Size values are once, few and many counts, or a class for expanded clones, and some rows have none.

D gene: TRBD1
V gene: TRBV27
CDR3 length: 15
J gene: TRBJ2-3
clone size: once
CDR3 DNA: TGTGCCAGCAGTTTTACAGGGGGACTCACAGATACGCAGTATTTT
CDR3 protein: CASSFTGGLTDTQYF

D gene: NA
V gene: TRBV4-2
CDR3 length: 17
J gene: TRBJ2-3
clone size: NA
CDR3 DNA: TGTGCCAGCAGCCAAGATTTGATCGCGCTTAGCACAGATACGCAGTATTTT
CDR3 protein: CASSQDLIALSTDTQYF

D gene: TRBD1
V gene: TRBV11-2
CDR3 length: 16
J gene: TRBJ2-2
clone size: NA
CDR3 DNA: TGTGCCAGCAGCCAAAGAAACAGGGGGCACACCGGGGAGCTGTTTTTT
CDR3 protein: CASSQRNRGHTGELFF

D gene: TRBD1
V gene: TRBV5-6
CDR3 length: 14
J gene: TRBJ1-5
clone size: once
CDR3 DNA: TGTGCCAGCAGCTCTGGACAGGCGGGTCAGCCCCAGCATTTT
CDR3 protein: CASSSGQAGQPQHF

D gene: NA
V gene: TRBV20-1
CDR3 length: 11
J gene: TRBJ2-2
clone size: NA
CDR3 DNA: TGCAGTGCTAGGGTCGGCGGGGAGCTGTTTTTT
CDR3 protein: CSARVGGELFF

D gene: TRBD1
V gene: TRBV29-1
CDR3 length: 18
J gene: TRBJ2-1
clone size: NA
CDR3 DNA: TGCAGCGTTGACCCCCGGGACAGGGTGACCTTCTCCTACAATGAGCAGTTCTTC
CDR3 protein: CSVDPRDRVTFSYNEQFF

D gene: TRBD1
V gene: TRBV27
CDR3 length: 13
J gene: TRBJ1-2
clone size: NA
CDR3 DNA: TGTGCCAGCAGTAAAACCGGGACAGATGGCTACACCTTC
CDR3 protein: CASSKTGTDGYTF

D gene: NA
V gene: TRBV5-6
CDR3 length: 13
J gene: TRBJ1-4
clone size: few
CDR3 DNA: TGTGCCAGCAGCTTAACAAGTAATGAAAAACTGTTTTTT
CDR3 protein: CASSLTSNEKLFF

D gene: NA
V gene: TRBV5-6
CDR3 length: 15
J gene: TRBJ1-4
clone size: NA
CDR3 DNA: TGTGCCAGCAGCACCTTCCAGTCGACTAATGAAAAACTGTTTTTT
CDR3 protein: CASSTFQSTNEKLFF

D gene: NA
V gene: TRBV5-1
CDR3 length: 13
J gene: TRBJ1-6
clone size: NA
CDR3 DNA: TGCGCCAGCAGCAGGGAGGGTGGGTCACCCCTCCACTTT
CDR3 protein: CASSREGGSPLHF

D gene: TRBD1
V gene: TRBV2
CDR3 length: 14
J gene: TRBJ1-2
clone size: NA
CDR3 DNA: TGTGCCAGCAGTGTCGTTGGACAGGGTAGTGGCTACACCTTC
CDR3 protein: CASSVVGQGSGYTF

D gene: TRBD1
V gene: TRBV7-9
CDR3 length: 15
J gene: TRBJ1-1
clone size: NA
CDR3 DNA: TGTGCCAGCAGCCATGGAGACAGGGTGAACACTGAAGCTTTCTTT
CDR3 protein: CASSHGDRVNTEAFF

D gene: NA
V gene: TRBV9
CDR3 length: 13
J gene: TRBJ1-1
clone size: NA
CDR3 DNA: TGTGCCAGCAACGGCAGGGTTGGCACTGAAGCTTTCTTT
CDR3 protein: CASNGRVGTEAFF

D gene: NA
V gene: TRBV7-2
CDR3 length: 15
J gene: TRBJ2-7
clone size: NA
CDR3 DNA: TGTGCCAGCAGCTTATCACAGGGCCATTACTACGAGCAGTACTTC
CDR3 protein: CASSLSQGHYYEQYF

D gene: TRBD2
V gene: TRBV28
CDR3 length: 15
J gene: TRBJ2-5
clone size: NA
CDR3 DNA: TGTGCCAGCAGTTCACTAGCGGGAGCTGCAGAGACCCAGTACTTC
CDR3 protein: CASSSLAGAAETQYF

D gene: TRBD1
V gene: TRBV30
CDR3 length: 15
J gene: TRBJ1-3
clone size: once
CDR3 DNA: TGTGCCTGGAGTACGGGACAGGTGGGAGGAAACACCATATATTTT
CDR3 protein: CAWSTGQVGGNTIYF

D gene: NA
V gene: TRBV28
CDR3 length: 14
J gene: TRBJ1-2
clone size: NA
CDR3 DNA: TGTGCCAGCAGTTTTCAGGACAGTAACTATGGCTACACCTTC
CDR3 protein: CASSFQDSNYGYTF

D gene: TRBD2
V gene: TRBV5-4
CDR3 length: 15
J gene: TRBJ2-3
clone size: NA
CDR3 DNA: TGTGCCAGCAGCTTGGGCGGGGGGAACACAGATACGCAGTATTTT
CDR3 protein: CASSLGGGNTDTQYF

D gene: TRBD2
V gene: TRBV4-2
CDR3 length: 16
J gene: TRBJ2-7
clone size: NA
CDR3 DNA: TGTGCCAGCAGCCAAGCAGCGGGGGACACCTCCTACGAGCAGTACTTC
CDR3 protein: CASSQAAGDTSYEQYF

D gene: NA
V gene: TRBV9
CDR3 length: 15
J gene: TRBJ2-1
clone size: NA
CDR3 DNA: TGTGCCAGCAGCGTAGGGGGCGGCGCGTACAATGAGCAGTTCTTC
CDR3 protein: CASSVGGGAYNEQFF

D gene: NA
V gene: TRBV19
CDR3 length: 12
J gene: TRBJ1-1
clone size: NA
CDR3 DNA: TGTGCCAGTAGGGCAGGGTGGAGTGAAGCTTTCTTT
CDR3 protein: CASRAGWSEAFF

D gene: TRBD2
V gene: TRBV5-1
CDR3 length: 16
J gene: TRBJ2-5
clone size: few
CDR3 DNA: TGCGCCAGCAGCCTTACAGGTCCTAGCGGCCAAGAGACCCAGTACTTC
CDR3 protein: CASSLTGPSGQETQYF

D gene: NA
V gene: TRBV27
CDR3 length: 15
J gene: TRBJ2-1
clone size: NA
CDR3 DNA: TGTGCCAGCAGTTTGGTGGAGGGGGCGCCCGGAGAGCAGTTCTTC
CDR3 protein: CASSLVEGAPGEQFF

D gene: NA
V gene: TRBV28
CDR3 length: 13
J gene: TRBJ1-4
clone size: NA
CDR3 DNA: TGTGCCATCACCGGGATCACCAATGAAAAACTGTTTTTT
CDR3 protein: CAITGITNEKLFF

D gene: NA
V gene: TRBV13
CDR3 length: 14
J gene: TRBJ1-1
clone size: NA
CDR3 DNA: TGTGCCAGCAGCATACATACGGGGGTTACTGAAGCTTTCTTT
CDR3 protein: CASSIHTGVTEAFF

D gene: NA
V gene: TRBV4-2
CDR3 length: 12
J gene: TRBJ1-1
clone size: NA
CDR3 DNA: TGTGCCAGCAGCCAAGGGGGGGGAAAAGCTTTCTTT
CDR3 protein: CASSQGGGKAFF

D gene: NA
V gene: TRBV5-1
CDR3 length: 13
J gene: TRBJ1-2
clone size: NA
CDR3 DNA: TGCGCCAGCAGCTTGAATGAGGGCTATGGCTACACCTTC
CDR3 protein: CASSLNEGYGYTF

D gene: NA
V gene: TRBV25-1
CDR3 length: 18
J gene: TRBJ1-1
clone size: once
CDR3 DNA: TGTGCCAGCAGTGAATTATTGGAGGCGGAGCTTACGTCCACTGAAGCTTTCTTT
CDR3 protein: CASSELLEAELTSTEAFF

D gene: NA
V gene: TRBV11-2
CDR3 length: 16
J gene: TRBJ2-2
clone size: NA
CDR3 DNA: TGTGCCAGCAGCCCCTTGAACAGGGCACGGACCGGGGAGCTGTTTTTT
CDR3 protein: CASSPLNRARTGELFF

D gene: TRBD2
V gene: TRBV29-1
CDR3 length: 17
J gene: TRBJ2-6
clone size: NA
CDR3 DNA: TGCAGCGTTGAAGAAACGGGGGGGTCCTCTGGGGCCAACGTCCTGACTTTC
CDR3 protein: CSVEETGGSSGANVLTF

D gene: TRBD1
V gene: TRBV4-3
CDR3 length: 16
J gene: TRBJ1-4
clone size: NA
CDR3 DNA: TGCGCCAGCAGCGATAAAGCCGGGACAGGGGATGAAAAACTGTTTTTT
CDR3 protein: CASSDKAGTGDEKLFF

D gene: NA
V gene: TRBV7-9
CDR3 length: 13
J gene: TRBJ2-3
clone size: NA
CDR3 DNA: TGTGCCAGCAGCTCGTGGGCAGGTCTCAAGCAGTATTTT
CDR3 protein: CASSSWAGLKQYF

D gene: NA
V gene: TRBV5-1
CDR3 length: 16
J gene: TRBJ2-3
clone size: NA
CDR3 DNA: TGCGCCAGCAGCAGTTCCGGGAGCACTAGCACAGATACGCAGTATTTT
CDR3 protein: CASSSSGSTSTDTQYF

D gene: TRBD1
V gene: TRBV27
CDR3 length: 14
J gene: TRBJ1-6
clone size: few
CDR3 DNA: TGTGCCAGTACGATGAGGGGGCGGAATTCACCCCTCCACTTT
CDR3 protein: CASTMRGRNSPLHF

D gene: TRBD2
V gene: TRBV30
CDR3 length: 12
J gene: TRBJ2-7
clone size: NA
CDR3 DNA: TGTGCCTGGAGTCGGGGGGCCTACGAGCAGTACTTC
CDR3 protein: CAWSRGAYEQYF

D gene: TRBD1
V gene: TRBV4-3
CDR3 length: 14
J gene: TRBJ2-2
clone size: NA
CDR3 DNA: TGCGCCAGCAGCCAAGATCGACAGGGATGGGAGCTGTTTTTT
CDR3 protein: CASSQDRQGWELFF

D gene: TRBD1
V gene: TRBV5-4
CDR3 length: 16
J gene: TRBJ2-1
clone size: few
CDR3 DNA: TGTGCCAGCAGCTTGGGGAGCGGGACAGGGAGCAATGAGCAGTTCTTC
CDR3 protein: CASSLGSGTGSNEQFF

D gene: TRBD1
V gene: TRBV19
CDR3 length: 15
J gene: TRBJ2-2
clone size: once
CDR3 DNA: TGTGCCAGTAGGGGACGGGACAGCCGCACCGGGGAGCTGTTTTTT
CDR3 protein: CASRGRDSRTGELFF

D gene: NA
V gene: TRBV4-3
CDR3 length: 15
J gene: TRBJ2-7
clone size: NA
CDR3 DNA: TGCGCCAGCAGCCAACCCCGGATCCGGGAGTACGAGCAGTACTTC
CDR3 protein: CASSQPRIREYEQYF

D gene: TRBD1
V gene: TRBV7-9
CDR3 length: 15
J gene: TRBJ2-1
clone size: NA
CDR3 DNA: TGTGCCAGCAGCGGGAGGGGAGGGACAGGGAATGAGCAGTTCTTC
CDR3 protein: CASSGRGGTGNEQFF